The rows below give T cell receptor beta chains drawn from one sample of a study of OX40 agonist ivuxolimab in advanced cancers. Some clones are missing from TCRdb's copy, which holds only in-frame ones; the method was immunoSEQ multiplex PCR. The sample holds around 70,000 clones; about 90% are singletons and the top ten take under 10%. Material: CD4+ or CD8+ T cells sorted from blood, obtained in a trial of the OX40 agonist ivuxolimab. All receptors derive from an adult with an advanced solid tumor such as melanoma, head and neck, liver or kidney cancer. The CDR3 runs from the conserved cysteine through the conserved F or W. Each record gives: clone size, D gene, J gene, V gene, CDR3 DNA, CDR3 protein. A D gene is named only where the DNA matches it firmly. Rows give clone size only sometimes, using once, few, many, or a class for an expanded clone.

>NA|TRBD1|TRBJ1-1|TRBV13
TGTGCCAGCAGCCTGGGACAGGGAGGATGGAACACTGAAGCTTTCTTT
CASSLGQGGWNTEAFF
>NA|NA|TRBJ1-6|TRBV27
TGTGCCAGCAGTTTACGTCCTGTCTCCTATAATTCACCCCTCCACTTT
CASSLRPVSYNSPLHF
>NA|TRBD2|TRBJ2-3|TRBV7-9
TGTGCCGGATACCGGGGGGGTGGCACAGATACGCAGTATTTT
CAGYRGGGTDTQYF
>NA|NA|TRBJ2-1|TRBV13
TGTGCCAGCTTCGGGGACACAAATGAGCAGTTCTTC
CASFGDTNEQFF
>NA|NA|TRBJ2-2|TRBV9
TGTGCCAGCAGCGTAGAGGGCAGCCCGAACACCGGGGAGCTGTTTTTT
CASSVEGSPNTGELFF
>once|NA|TRBJ2-5|TRBV25-1
TGTGCCAGCAGTGAAGTGATGGAGCAAGAGACCCAGTACTTC
CASSEVMEQETQYF
>NA|TRBD2|TRBJ2-1|TRBV27
TGTGCCAGCAGCAAGGGACTAGCGGGGGGTTCTGAGCAGTTCTTC
CASSKGLAGGSEQFF
>NA|NA|TRBJ2-1|TRBV5-1
TGCGCCAGCAGCCGACGGTCTACCGACAATGAGCAGTTCTTC
CASSRRSTDNEQFF
>NA|TRBD2|TRBJ2-7|TRBV5-3
TGTGCCAGAAGCACCGCTAGCGGGGGTTATTACGAGCAGTACTTC
CARSTASGGYYEQYF
>NA|NA|TRBJ2-7|TRBV5-6
TGTGCCAGCAGCTTGAAGTACTCTGCAGGGTATTTGAGAGAGCAGTACTTC
CASSLKYSAGYLREQYF
>NA|NA|TRBJ2-7|TRBV6-1
TGTGCCAGCAGTTACGGGTGGGAGCAGTACTTC
CASSYGWEQYF
>once|TRBD2|TRBJ2-1|TRBV5-1
TGCGCCAGCAGCTTAGACATAGCGGGGACCTACAATGAGCAGTTCTTC
CASSLDIAGTYNEQFF
>NA|NA|TRBJ2-7|TRBV4-3
TGCGCCAGCAGCCAAGATCCCTCTGGGGCCGAGCAGTACTTC
CASSQDPSGAEQYF
>once|NA|TRBJ2-2|TRBV2
TGTGCCTCAGTACCTGGACAGTCGTTAACCGGGGAGCTGTTTTTT
CASVPGQSLTGELFF
>NA|NA|TRBJ2-3|TRBV10-3
TGTGCCATCAGTGATGGCGAAGTGAGCACAGATACGCAGTATTTT
CAISDGEVSTDTQYF
>NA|NA|TRBJ2-7|TRBV9
TGTGCCAGCAGCTCCCAGGGGAGCGAGCAGTACTTC
CASSSQGSEQYF
>NA|NA|TRBJ2-7|TRBV11-2
TGTGCCAGCAGCGGTTACGAGCAGTACTTC
CASSGYEQYF
>NA|TRBD2|TRBJ2-7|TRBV27
TGTGCCAGCAGTTTATGGGCGGGGGGGCACGAGCAGTACTTC
CASSLWAGGHEQYF
>NA|TRBD2|TRBJ2-7|TRBV9
TGTGCCAGCAGCCCAGGGACTAGCGGGGGCTACGAGCAGTACTTC
CASSPGTSGGYEQYF
>NA|TRBD1|TRBJ1-3|TRBV5-5
TGTGCCAGCAGCTTGGAAGCTTTGAGACAGGGGGAAAACACCATATATTTT
CASSLEALRQGENTIYF
>few|NA|TRBJ2-7|TRBV27
TGTGCCAGCAGTTTGGGCAGGACCTACGAGCAGTACTTC
CASSLGRTYEQYF
>NA|NA|TRBJ1-2|TRBV19
TGTGCCAGTAGTTCCCGGTTGGGGTATGGCTACACCTTC
CASSSRLGYGYTF
>NA|NA|TRBJ2-1|TRBV5-1
TGCGCCAGCAGCTTGGTACCAGACAATGAGCAGTTCTTC
CASSLVPDNEQFF
>NA|NA|TRBJ1-3|TRBV9
TGTGCCAGCAGCCTTGGACAGACCTCTGGAAACACCATATATTTT
CASSLGQTSGNTIYF
>NA|NA|TRBJ2-1|TRBV7-7
TGTGCTAGCAGCAACCTAGGTAAAGAGCAGTTCTTC
CASSNLGKEQFF
>NA|NA|TRBJ2-3|TRBV6-5
TGTGCCAGCAGTTACCTCCCCTCGGATACGCAGTATTTT
CASSYLPSDTQYF
>NA|NA|TRBJ1-1|TRBV5-1
TGCGCCAGCAGACCCGGCAGACTTTACCTGGGTGCTTTCTTT
CASRPGRLYLGAFF
>NA|TRBD1|TRBJ2-2|TRBV7-3
TGTGCCAGCAGCTTGGGAAAAACCGGGACAGGAATCCCGGGCCCCGGGGAGCTGTTTTTT
CASSLGKTGTGIPGPGELFF
>NA|NA|TRBJ1-6|TRBV5-1
TGCGCCAGCAGCTTGGACATCGTCTATTCACCCCTCCACTTT
CASSLDIVYSPLHF
>NA|NA|TRBJ2-3|TRBV28
TGTGCCAGCAGTTTCAGGGTTCCAGGAGTAGATACGCAGTATTTT
CASSFRVPGVDTQYF
>NA|NA|TRBJ1-6|TRBV6-5
TGTGCCAGCAGGTCCGGATGGGAAGCTAATTCACCCCTCCACTTT
CASRSGWEANSPLHF
>NA|TRBD2|TRBJ2-3|TRBV18
TGTGCCAGCCGAGAGGGCCCCAGCGGGGGGGCCTTGGATACGCAGTATTTT
CASREGPSGGALDTQYF
>NA|TRBD1|TRBJ1-1|TRBV7-9
TGTGCCAGCAGCCTTGGGACAGGGCAAGTTTTCTTT
CASSLGTGQVFF
>NA|TRBD2|TRBJ2-5|TRBV5-1
TGCGCCAGCAGTCGTACTAGCGGGGGGCGGGAAGAGACCCAGTACTTC
CASSRTSGGREETQYF
>NA|NA|TRBJ1-1|TRBV19
TGTGCCAGTAGTAGCCCAAGACGGTCGAACACTGAAGCTTTCTTT
CASSSPRRSNTEAFF
>few|NA|TRBJ1-6|TRBV4-1
TGCGCCAGCAGCCAAGAGGGCGGTAATATGGGGTCACCCCTCCACTTT
CASSQEGGNMGSPLHF
>NA|TRBD1|TRBJ1-6|TRBV11-3
TGTGCCAGCAGCCTAGGACAGGGGCATTGGTCACCCCTCCACTTT
CASSLGQGHWSPLHF
>NA|TRBD2|TRBJ2-5|TRBV27
TGTGCCAGCACCCCCGTGGGTAGCGGGGAGACCCAGTACTTC
CASTPVGSGETQYF
>NA|NA|TRBJ1-1|TRBV4-2
TGTGCCAGCAGCCAAGATAGTGAGGGATTGAACACTGAAGCTTTCTTT
CASSQDSEGLNTEAFF
>NA|NA|TRBJ1-1|TRBV7-6
TGTGCCAGCAGCTTAGGCCAGGGATCTAGGTGGAACACTGAAGCTTTCTTT
CASSLGQGSRWNTEAFF
>NA|NA|TRBJ2-7|TRBV6-5
TGTGCCAGCAGTTTTAGGGCTACCTACGAGCAGTACTTC
CASSFRATYEQYF
>NA|NA|TRBJ1-1|TRBV19
TGTGCCAGTAATCCCGGCTTGGGGCACACTGAAGCTTTCTTT
CASNPGLGHTEAFF
>NA|TRBD1|TRBJ1-2|TRBV13
TGTGCCAGCAGCCTAGACAGGGAATATGGCTACACCTTC
CASSLDREYGYTF
>NA|NA|TRBJ2-3|TRBV27
TGTGCCAGCAGTTTAGACAACCAGGGGCTGGATACGCAGTATTTT
CASSLDNQGLDTQYF
>NA|NA|TRBJ1-1|TRBV5-1
TGCGCCAGCAGCTTTGGCGGAGAAGCTTTCTTT
CASSFGGEAFF
>NA|TRBD2|TRBJ2-3|TRBV6-5
TGTGCCAGCAGCCCTGTAGCGGGGGACACAGATACGCAGTATTTT
CASSPVAGDTDTQYF
>NA|NA|TRBJ1-1|TRBV13
TGTGCCAGCAGCTCCAGGGGATTCAACACTGAAGCTTTCTTT
CASSSRGFNTEAFF
>NA|NA|TRBJ1-1|TRBV14
TGTGCCAGCAGCCAAGATCTGGAAGTTCTGAACACTGAAGCTTTCTTT
CASSQDLEVLNTEAFF
>once|NA|TRBJ1-2|TRBV5-6
TGTGCCAGCAGCCAAAGTAACAGGGTTTTAAACTATGGCTACACCTTC
CASSQSNRVLNYGYTF
>NA|NA|TRBJ2-7|TRBV7-9
TGTGCCAGCAGCTCACCGGGGAGATACGAGCAGTACTTC
CASSSPGRYEQYF